Included here is one T cell receptor (beta chain) sequence, with context. A junction boundary mismatches the germline segment, possibly from a read error. The CDR3 is 18 amino acids. Per germline, CDR1 SGHAT and CDR2 FQNNGV. This record comes from a study of blood T cells in healthy people across ages. Using a J-beta primer mix together with a sample-barcoded 5' primer, a second PCR was run for about 6 to 11 cycles. TCRdb ran MiXCR on the 5' RACE reads and lists one entry per CDR3 protein. The sample comprises just over 1 million distinct CDR3 sequences, 40% to 45% of which are singletons, and approximately 20% rests with the top ten.

The sample consisted of blood. The origin of this receptor is a woman aged 55-70 years in good health. The chain is built from TRBV11-2 and TRBJ2-7, with 7 bases fitting TRBD2. The CDR3 loop reads CAGSSHQRVGGGHYEQYF. CDR3 bases: TGTGCCGGCAGCTCACACCAACGGGTGGGGGGAGGGCATTACGAGCAGTACTTC.